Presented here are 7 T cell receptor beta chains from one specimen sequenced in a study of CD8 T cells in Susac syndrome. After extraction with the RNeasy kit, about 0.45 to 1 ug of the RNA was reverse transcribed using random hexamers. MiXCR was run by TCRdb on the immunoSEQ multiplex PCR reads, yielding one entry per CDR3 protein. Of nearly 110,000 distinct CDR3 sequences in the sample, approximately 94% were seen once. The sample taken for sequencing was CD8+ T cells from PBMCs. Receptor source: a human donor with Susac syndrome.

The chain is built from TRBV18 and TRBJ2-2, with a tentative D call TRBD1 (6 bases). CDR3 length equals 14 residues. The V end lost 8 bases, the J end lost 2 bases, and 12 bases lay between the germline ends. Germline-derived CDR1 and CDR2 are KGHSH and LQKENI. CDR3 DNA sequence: TGTGCCAGCCCAACGACAGGAAACACCGGGGAGCTGTTTTTT. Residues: CASPTTGNTGELFF. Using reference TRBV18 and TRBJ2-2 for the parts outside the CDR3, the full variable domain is NAGVMQNPRHLVRRRGQEARLRCSPMKGHSHVYWYRQLPEEGLKFMVYLQKENIIDESGMPKERFSAEFPKEGPSILRIQQVVRGDSAAYFCASPTTGNTGELFFGEGSRLTVL.

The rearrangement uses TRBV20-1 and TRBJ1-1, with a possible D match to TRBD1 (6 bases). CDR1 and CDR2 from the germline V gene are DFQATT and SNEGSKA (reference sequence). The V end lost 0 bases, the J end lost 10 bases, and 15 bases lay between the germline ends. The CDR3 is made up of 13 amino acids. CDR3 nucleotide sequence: TGCAGTGCTAGAGATCCGGGGGGCTACGGAGCTTTCTTT. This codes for CSARDPGGYGAFF.

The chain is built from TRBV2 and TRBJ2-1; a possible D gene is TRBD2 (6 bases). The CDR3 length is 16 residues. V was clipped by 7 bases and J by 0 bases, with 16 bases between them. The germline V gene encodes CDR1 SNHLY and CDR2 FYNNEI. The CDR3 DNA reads TGTGCCAGCACGGGGGAATTACCGAGCTCCTACAATGAGCAGTTCTTC. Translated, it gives CASTGELPSSYNEQFF.

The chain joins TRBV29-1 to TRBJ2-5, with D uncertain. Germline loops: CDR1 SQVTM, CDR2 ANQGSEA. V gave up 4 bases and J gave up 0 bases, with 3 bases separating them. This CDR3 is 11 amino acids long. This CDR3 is CSVVYQETQYF. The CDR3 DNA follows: TGCAGCGTTGTTTACCAAGAGACCCAGTACTTC.

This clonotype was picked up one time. The CDR3 sequence is CASSEWGQGANGYTF. CDR3 sequence (DNA): TGTGCCAGCAGTGAATGGGGACAGGGGGCTAATGGCTACACCTTC. The chain couples TRBV25-1 to TRBJ1-2; TRBD1 aligns across 12 bases. The CDR3 has 15 amino acids. Unmatched junction bases numbered 3, after V lost 1 base and J lost 6 bases. Germline values: CDR1 MGHDK, CDR2 SYGVNS.

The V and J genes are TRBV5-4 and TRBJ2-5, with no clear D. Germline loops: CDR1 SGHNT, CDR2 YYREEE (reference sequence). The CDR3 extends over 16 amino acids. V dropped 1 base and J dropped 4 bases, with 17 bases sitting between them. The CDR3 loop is CASSLWRSEPGETQYF. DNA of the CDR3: TGTGCCAGCAGCTTGTGGCGGTCTGAGCCAGGAGAGACCCAGTACTTC.

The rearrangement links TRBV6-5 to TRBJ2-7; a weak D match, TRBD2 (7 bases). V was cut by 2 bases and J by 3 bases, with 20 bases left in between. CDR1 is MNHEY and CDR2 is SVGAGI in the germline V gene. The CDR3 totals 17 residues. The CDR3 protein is CASSYGTPLGGGYEQYF. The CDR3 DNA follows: TGTGCCAGCAGTTACGGGACCCCCCTAGGGGGGGGCTACGAGCAGTACTTC.